This T cell receptor (beta chain) was obtained from a study of Graves' ophthalmopathy and Graves' hyperthyroidism. Study observations and caveats: Most expanded clonotypes from thyroid (those above 0.001 frequency) were also found in blood.

If patients had other autoimmune diseases, uncontrolled infections, pregnancy or lactation, they were excluded. Points on this clonotype: Antigen unknown.

Transcripts of RNA were the source for amplifying TCR beta CDR3 regions. Following a first-round RT-PCR that used HTBI primers, a second-round multiplex PCR was carried out. MiXCR, applied by TCRdb to the multiplex PCR reads, yields one record per CDR3 protein. The sample records 150,000 or so distinct CDR3 sequences, roughly two fifths being singletons. The sequence was collected from a man aged 25-45 years with Graves' ophthalmopathy. The specimen was peripheral blood.

This chain's CDR3 is CASSPERFPNYEQYF. In nucleotides, the CDR3 is TGTGCCAGCAGCCCAGAAAGGTTCCCCAATTACGAGCAGTACTTC. The chain recombines TRBV7-2 with TRBJ2-7; D call uncertain. This CDR3 has 15 residues. CDR1 SGHTA and CDR2 FQGNSA come from the germline V gene. Trimming shortened V by 5 bases and J by 4 bases, and 18 bases separated the two germline ends.